The clone carrying this T cell receptor gamma chain was seen a handful of times. What it binds is not known. This DNA's translation differs at residue 4 from TCRdb's protein, which comes from a much larger clone; a read error is likely, and the protein shown is translated from the DNA. Each case's genomic DNA was extracted from ten roughly 5.1-µm formalin-fixed paraffin-embedded scrolls. The V gene's germline CDR1 is VTNTFY and CDR2 YDVSTARD (reference sequence). CDR3 length: 16 amino acids. This entry comes from a study of intestinal T cells in coeliac disease. Whole-study context: Mean age was about 17 for coeliac patients versus roughly 50 for controls. Study observations and caveats: Coeliac and control groups differed significantly in age.

Using around 210 ng of biopsy DNA, TRG was amplified with LymphoTrack primers. TCRdb re-processed the multiplex PCR reads via CATT. The sample lists roughly 370 gamma-chain clones; 60% were seen once. This chain connects TRGV3 to TRGJP2. The origin of this receptor is a human donor with celiac disease. Sequencing input: a duodenal biopsy. CDR3 sequence reads: CATRDRSYSSDWIKTF. The CDR3, as DNA: TGTGCCACCCGGGACAGGTCATATAGTAGTGATTGGATCAAGACGTTT.